This TCR beta chain was recorded in a study of blood T cell repertoires in COVID-19. Across the study: Sites across the United States, Italy and Spain contributed samples from acute and convalescent COVID-19.

CDR3 size: 15 residues. The germline gives CDR1 SGHRS, CDR2 YFSETQ. The V end lost 4 bases, the J end lost 0 bases, and 10 bases lay between the germline ends. Some clones are missing from TCRdb's copy, which holds only in-frame ones; the method was immunoSEQ multiplex PCR. The table records under 250,000 clones, almost 90% of them present only once. The gene calls are TRBV5-1 and TRBJ1-4; tentative D call: TRBD1 (5 bases). The sample was peripheral blood. The receptor comes from a man aged 80 or over with acute or convalescent COVID-19. As DNA, the CDR3 is TGCGCCAGCAGCCGAGAGACAGCAACTAATGAAAAACTGTTTTTT. This gives the protein CASSRETATNEKLFF. Together with reference TRBV5-1 and TRBJ1-4, the CDR3 gives the full variable domain: KAGVTQTPRYLIKTRGQQVTLSCSPISGHRSVSWYQQTPGQGLQFLFEYFSETQRNKGNFPGRFSGRQFSNSRSEMNVSTLELGDSALYLCASSRETATNEKLFFGSGTQLSVL.